A single sample is the source of the 27 T cell receptor beta chains below, sequenced in a study of response to subunit inactivated influenza vaccine. TCRdb itself ran the RT-PCR reads through MiXCR, one entry per CDR3 protein. The table includes around 470,000 distinct CDR3 sequences, around 7.9% detected once. Sequencing was performed on PBMCs from blood, taken around 25 months after vaccination. The receptor set was obtained from a man between 50 and 69 years old who received an inactivated influenza vaccine.

The chain combines TRBV7-2 with TRBJ1-4; D is unresolved. V shed 0 bases and J shed 6 bases, with 11 bases lying between them. The CDR3 is 15 residues long. Germline V lookup: CDR1 SGHTA, CDR2 FQGNSA. CDR3 sequence (DNA): TGTGCCAGCAGCTTAGCAGCTATGGGGTATGAAAAACTGTTTTTT. Encoded protein: CASSLAAMGYEKLFF.

This chain joins TRBV7-9 and TRBJ2-1, with TRBD2 identical over 9 bases. The V and J ends lost 3 bases and 4 bases, in that order; junction bases with no gene match: 7. The length of the CDR3 is 16 residues. CDR1 SEHNR and CDR2 FQNEAQ come from the germline V gene (reference sequence). CDR3 in amino acids: CASSFLGLAGYNEQFF. The CDR3 nucleotides read TGTGCCAGCAGCTTCCTCGGGCTAGCGGGATACAATGAGCAGTTCTTC.

The chain uses TRBV6-5 and TRBJ1-1, with a tentative D call TRBD1 (5 bases). V gave up 2 bases and J gave up 12 bases, with 13 bases separating them. CDR1 is MNHEY and CDR2 is SVGAGI in the germline V gene. This CDR3 contains 12 residues. The CDR3 nucleotides read TGTGCCAGCAGTTACACCCGGGGGAATTCTTTCTTT. Protein: CASSYTRGNSFF.

V usage is TRBV7-6 and J usage is TRBJ2-2, with 11 bases lining up with TRBD2. After removal of 5 bases from V and 4 bases from J, the junction contained 6 bases not matched to a gene. The germline V gene has CDR1 SGHVS and CDR2 FNYEAQ. The CDR3 has 16 residues. As DNA, the CDR3 is TGTGCCAGCAGCCCACTTAGCGGGAGGGGCACCGGGGAGCTGTTTTTT. Translating it yields CASSPLSGRGTGELFF.

The CDR3 reads CARADRATYEQYF. The DNA for the CDR3 is TGTGCCAGAGCGGACAGGGCAACCTACGAGCAGTACTTC. The chain has TRBV7-3 and TRBJ2-7; TRBD1 matches 8 bases. Unmatched junction bases numbered 6, after V lost 9 bases and J lost 2 bases. The CDR3 totals 13 residues. Germline V gene data show CDR1 as SGHTA and CDR2 as FQGTGA.

This clonotype was found a few times. This rearrangement joins TRBV20-1 to TRBJ2-7; 8 bases line up with TRBD2. CDR3 size: 12 residues. The V segment lost 5 bases and the J segment 5 bases; nucleotides outside the gene matches: 5. From germline, CDR1 is DFQATT and CDR2 SNEGSKA (reference sequence). DNA of the CDR3: TGCAGTGCTCAAGGACTAGCTAACGAGCAGTACTTC. It is translated as CSAQGLANEQYF.

The V and J genes are TRBV20-1 and TRBJ2-1; D unresolved. This CDR3 region has 14 residues. V dropped 4 bases and J dropped 0 bases, with 10 bases sitting between them. Looked up from germline, CDR1 is DFQATT and CDR2 is SNEGSKA (reference sequence). For the CDR3, the DNA is TGCAGTGCTAAGACCTCCAGCTCCTACAATGAGCAGTTCTTC. Its protein product is CSAKTSSSYNEQFF.

The chain is built from TRBV3-1 and TRBJ2-7; maybe TRBD2 (5 bases). Trimming took 0 bases from V and 2 from J, leaving 14 bases between them. Germline CDR1 is LGHDT and CDR2 is YNNKEL (reference sequence). CDR3 length: 16 amino acids. The chain's CDR3 is CASSQDTGISTYEQYF. The CDR3 coding sequence is TGTGCCAGCAGCCAAGATACGGGGATAAGCACCTACGAGCAGTACTTC.

This clonotype came up a few times. The V gene is TRBV10-1, the J gene TRBJ2-3; TRBD2 is a possible D gene (6 bases). Germline V CDR1 and CDR2: WNHNN, SYGVQD (reference sequence). Trimming took off 3 bases at V and 1 base at J, with 17 bases between the two ends. The CDR3 spans 17 residues. CDR3 sequence reads: CASSDNSPGLGTDTQYF. The DNA for the CDR3 is TGCGCCAGCAGTGATAACTCGCCGGGACTTGGCACAGATACGCAGTATTTT.

This clonotype appeared a few times. V usage is TRBV3-1 and J usage is TRBJ2-3; D possibly uses TRBD1 or TRBD2 (5 bases each). Trimming removed 4 bases from V and 2 bases from J, with 13 bases in between. Germline V CDR1 and CDR2: LGHDT, YNNKEL (reference sequence). The CDR3 covers 15 residues. The CDR3 is CASSPGTTITDTQYF. For the CDR3, the DNA is TGTGCCAGCAGCCCCGGGACCACCATCACAGATACGCAGTATTTT.

The chain couples TRBV3-1 to TRBJ1-6; TRBD1 matches at 7 bases. The CDR3 is 16 amino acids. Trimming removed 2 bases from V and 7 bases from J; junction bases left unmatched: 8. Germline CDR1 reads LGHDT; CDR2 reads YNNKEL (reference sequence). CDR3 amino acids: CASSQLGGAGNSPLHF. The CDR3 bases are TGTGCCAGCAGCCAATTAGGGGGCGCGGGGAATTCACCCCTCCACTTT.

This clonotype was seen more than once but under ten times. The chain links TRBV7-2 to TRBJ1-5; D is perhaps TRBD1 (6 bases). Between the trimmed V and J ends, which lost 1 base and 6 bases, there was a span of 13 bases. Germline lookup yields CDR1 SGHTA and CDR2 FQGNSA. The CDR3 is 15 amino acids. The CDR3 nucleotides are TGTGCCAGCAGCTTAGGTGGGGGGCAGGGTCAGCCCCAGCATTTT. It codes for CASSLGGGQGQPQHF.

This clonotype was seen more than once but under ten times. The chain has TRBV20-1 and TRBJ2-1, with 8 bases matching TRBD2. The CDR3 has 15 amino acids. CDR1 is DFQATT, CDR2 SNEGSKA, per germline (reference sequence). The V segment lost 5 bases and the J segment 1 base; nucleotides outside the gene matches: 7. The CDR3 coding sequence is TGCAGTGCTGTCTCTAGCGGGCGTTCCTACAATGAGCAGTTCTTC. Protein: CSAVSSGRSYNEQFF.

This clonotype was recorded only once. Here the CDR3 DNA reads TGTGCCAGCAGTGATGTGGGGGCGTCTGATACGCAGTATTTT. Translated: CASSDVGASDTQYF. The chain is built from TRBV2 and TRBJ2-3; possibly TRBD1 for D (6 bases). Trimming left V 3 bases short and J 6 bases short, with 13 bases between. CDR1 is SNHLY and CDR2 is FYNNEI in the germline V gene. The CDR3 contains 14 residues.

This clonotype was picked up many times. The genes are TRBV7-9 and TRBJ1-1; D ambiguous. Germline assignment: CDR1 SEHNR and CDR2 FQNEAQ (reference sequence). V dropped 1 base and J dropped 7 bases, with 22 bases sitting between them. This CDR3 has 17 amino acids. Here the CDR3 DNA reads TGTGCCAGCAGCTTAGTCGCCGGACCCTTCGGAATTGATGAAGCTTTCTTT. This gives the protein CASSLVAGPFGIDEAFF. Filled out from reference TRBV7-9 and TRBJ1-1, the complete variable domain reads DTGVSQNPRHKITKRGQNVTFRCDPISEHNRLYWYRQTLGQGPEFLTYFQNEAQLEKSRLLSDRFSAERPKGSFSTLEIQRTEQGDSAMYLCASSLVAGPFGIDEAFFGQGTRLTVV.

The chain recombines TRBV27 with TRBJ2-1; D unclear. This CDR3 is 11 amino acids long. From germline, CDR1 is MNHEY and CDR2 SMNVEV (reference sequence). Between the trimmed V and J ends, which lost 6 bases and 8 bases, there was a span of 8 bases. In nucleotides, the CDR3 is TGTGCCAGCAGCATGTCCGATGAGCAGTTCTTC. Amino acid sequence: CASSMSDEQFF.

The chain employs TRBV9 and TRBJ1-1, with D maybe TRBD1 (5 bases). The CDR3 runs to 16 residues. The germline CDR1 and CDR2 sequences are SGDLS and YYNGEE. The germline V and J ends were trimmed by 3 bases and 1 base, with 16 bases remaining between them. The CDR3 bases are TGTGCCAGCAGCGCGATCCCCCGGGGCCGGAACACTGAAGCTTTCTTT. It encodes CASSAIPRGRNTEAFF.

This clonotype came up a few times. V usage is TRBV20-1 and J usage is TRBJ2-2; 8 nucleotides agree with TRBD2. Germline V gives CDR1 DFQATT, CDR2 SNEGSKA (reference sequence). There are 14 residues in the CDR3. With V trimmed by 7 bases and J by 4 bases, 8 bases remained unmatched. The CDR3: CSVRSGAITGELFF. CDR3 bases: TGCAGTGTCCGTAGCGGGGCGATCACCGGGGAGCTGTTTTTT.

Only a few counts were recorded for this clonotype. This chain joins TRBV5-1 and TRBJ2-1; 12 bases are a match to TRBD2. The CDR3 extends over 15 amino acids. Germline loops: CDR1 SGHRS, CDR2 YFSETQ. J was trimmed by 7 bases and V by 5 bases; bases with no gene match: 7. The CDR3 sequence is CASRVTSGSRNEQFF. For the CDR3, the DNA is TGCGCCAGCAGGGTGACTAGCGGGAGTAGAAATGAGCAGTTCTTC.

The CDR3 DNA follows: TGTGCCACCAGCAGAGCCCGTGGCGGACTCTCGGGTCAGCCCCAGCATTTT. It is translated as CATSRARGGLSGQPQHF. This sequence joins TRBV15 and TRBJ1-5; D gene ambiguous. CDR3 length: 17 amino acids. Trimming pared 1 base from V and 6 bases from J, leaving 19 bases between. Germline V gene data show CDR1 as LNHNV and CDR2 as YYDKDF (reference sequence).

The CDR3 coding sequence is TGCGCCAGCAGCCATTTCTCCGGGACTAGCGGGAGCCATACGCAGTATTTT. This translates into CASSHFSGTSGSHTQYF. The chain joins TRBV4-1 to TRBJ2-3, with 14 bases fitting TRBD2. Germline V gives CDR1 MGHRA, CDR2 YSYEKL. The CDR3 sequence is 17 residues long. V trimming: 3 bases; J trimming: 7 bases; junction bases outside the gene matches: 9.

This clonotype was picked up many times. J is TRBJ2-7 and V is TRBV15; TRBD1 agrees at 11 bases. This CDR3 has 14 amino acids. V lost 3 bases and J lost 6; bases outside the gene matches: 4. Germline CDR1 and CDR2: LNHNV and YYDKDF (reference sequence). CDR3 region: CATSSAGQGGEQYF. As DNA, the CDR3 is TGTGCCACCAGCAGCGCGGGACAGGGGGGCGAGCAGTACTTC.

This clonotype was seen many times. V is TRBV3-1 and J is TRBJ2-7, with a tentative D call TRBD1 (5 bases). CDR3 size: 13 residues. The ends were cut back, 4 bases at V and 3 bases at J, with 10 bases in the middle. CDR1 and CDR2 (germline): LGHDT, YNNKEL (reference sequence). This chain's CDR3 is CASSRVGVYEQYF. CDR3 DNA: TGTGCCAGCAGCCGGGTAGGGGTCTACGAGCAGTACTTC.

This clonotype was seen a handful of times. This chain connects TRBV20-1 to TRBJ2-6; D call uncertain. The CDR3 is 15 residues long. Germline CDR1 and CDR2: DFQATT and SNEGSKA (reference sequence). The V end was cut by 0 bases, the J end by 2 bases, with 8 bases between. CDR3 sequence reads: CSARDSLAGANVLTF. For the CDR3, the DNA is TGCAGTGCTAGAGATAGTCTTGCTGGGGCCAACGTCCTGACTTTC.

This rearrangement joins TRBV3-1 to TRBJ2-3; D may be TRBD2 (6 bases). CDR1 and CDR2 (germline): LGHDT, YNNKEL (reference sequence). The CDR3 spans 15 residues. The germline V and J ends were trimmed by 4 bases and 2 bases, with 13 bases remaining between them. The CDR3 coding sequence is TGTGCCAGCAGCCTTTTCGCTAGCGCCACAGATACGCAGTATTTT. Translated, it gives CASSLFASATDTQYF.

This clonotype occurred many times. This chain links TRBV27 with TRBJ1-6; 9 nucleotides line up with TRBD1. V gave up 2 bases and J gave up 4 bases; unmatched junction bases: 0. Germline CDR1 and CDR2: MNHEY and SMNVEV (reference sequence). The CDR3 has 15 amino acids. The CDR3 nucleotides read TGTGCCAGCAGTTTAGGACAGGGGTATAATTCACCCCTCCACTTT. This encodes CASSLGQGYNSPLHF.

In this sample, this clonotype turned up many times. This sequence joins TRBV4-3 and TRBJ2-2; D is unresolved. This CDR3 is 14 amino acids long. Germline-derived CDR1 and CDR2 are LGHNA and YSLEER. Trimming left V 0 bases short and J 3 bases short, with 5 bases between. The CDR3 protein is CASSQDKHTGELFF. CDR3 nucleotides: TGCGCCAGCAGCCAAGATAAACACACCGGGGAGCTGTTTTTT.